This entry lists 10 T cell receptor beta chains sequenced from one sample in a study of CXCR3-negative and CXCR3-positive naive CD8 T cells. Their specific antigens are unknown. Carrying UMI labels, the TRB cDNA libraries were prepared through 5' RACE. TCRdb re-called the 5' RACE reads and shows each CDR3 protein once, DNA omitted. The sample's table shows around 88,000 distinct CDR3 sequences. Overall study results and limits: Researchers report that CXCR3-positive naive cells carry more hydrophobic TRB CDR3s than CXCR3-negative naive cells.

The material sequenced was naive CXCR3+ CD8+ T cells from blood. The subset is: CD45RO-CCR7+CD27+CD95- naive CD8+ T cells expressing CXCR3 (TNR3+). These receptors all stem from a human donor in good health. Some clones in this sample may be carry-over from other donors' samples.

The V and J genes are TRBV5-1 and TRBJ2-2; with no DNA, the TCRdb D assignment of TRBD2 cannot be verified. The germline gives CDR1 SGHRS, CDR2 YFSETQ. The CDR3 covers 15 residues. The CDR3 region is CASSNPSLNTGELFF.

V usage is TRBV7-2 and J usage is TRBJ2-7; the D call from TCRdb, TRBD1, cannot be confirmed without DNA. This CDR3 is built from 13 residues. Germline V lookup: CDR1 SGHTA, CDR2 FQGNSA. CDR3 sequence: CASRTTGASEQYF. Combining the CDR3 with reference TRBV7-2 and TRBJ2-7 gives the whole variable domain GAGVSQSPSNKVTEKGKDVELRCDPISGHTALYWYRQSLGQGLEFLIYFQGNSAPDKSGLPSDRFSAERTGGSVSTLTIQRTQQEDSAVYLCASRTTGASEQYFGPGTRLTVT.

This sequence joins TRBV7-9 and TRBJ1-1; TCRdb proposes TRBD1, but this gene call is untestable without DNA. CDR1 SEHNR and CDR2 FQNEAQ come from the germline V gene (reference sequence). The CDR3 covers 17 residues. This CDR3 reads CASSLPLRPEMNTEAFF.

The chain is built from TRBV28 and TRBJ2-5; TCRdb picks TRBD1, but there is no DNA to check that call. Germline V CDR1 and CDR2: MDHEN, SYDVKM. The CDR3 contains 15 residues. Here the CDR3 reads CASSTDRVYQETKYF.

The genes are TRBV29-1 and TRBJ2-1. This CDR3 is 14 amino acids long. Looked up from germline, CDR1 is SQVTM and CDR2 is ANQGSEA. CDR3 sequence reads: CSVKSKMGYNEQFF.

V is TRBV21-1 and J is TRBJ2-5; TCRdb selects TRBD2, and the lack of DNA leaves this call unchecked. TRBV21-1 is flagged as a pseudogene. CDR3 size: 16 residues. CDR3 protein: CASSKPAGGQVETQYF.

The chain is built from TRBV29-1 and TRBJ2-7; the D gene TCRdb calls, TRBD1, cannot be checked with no DNA. The CDR3 is 14 amino acids. The germline gives CDR1 SQVTM, CDR2 ANQGSEA. The CDR3 sequence: CSVDSGTGGYEQYF.

The chain employs TRBV12-3 or TRBV12-4 and TRBJ2-5. The length of the CDR3 is 14 residues. The CDR3 sequence: CASSPDPYQETQYF.

The rearrangement joins TRBV12-3 or TRBV12-4 to TRBJ2-5; no DNA is available, so the TRBD1 call from TCRdb remains unchecked. This CDR3 contains 12 residues. The CDR3 spells CASSRDRWNSYF.

This chain joins TRBV19 and TRBJ2-3; TCRdb lists TRBD1, though no DNA is available to test this call. Germline CDR1 reads LNHDA; CDR2 reads SQIVND (reference sequence). The CDR3 runs 15 residues. CDR3 sequence reads: CASSSEGFGTDTQYF.